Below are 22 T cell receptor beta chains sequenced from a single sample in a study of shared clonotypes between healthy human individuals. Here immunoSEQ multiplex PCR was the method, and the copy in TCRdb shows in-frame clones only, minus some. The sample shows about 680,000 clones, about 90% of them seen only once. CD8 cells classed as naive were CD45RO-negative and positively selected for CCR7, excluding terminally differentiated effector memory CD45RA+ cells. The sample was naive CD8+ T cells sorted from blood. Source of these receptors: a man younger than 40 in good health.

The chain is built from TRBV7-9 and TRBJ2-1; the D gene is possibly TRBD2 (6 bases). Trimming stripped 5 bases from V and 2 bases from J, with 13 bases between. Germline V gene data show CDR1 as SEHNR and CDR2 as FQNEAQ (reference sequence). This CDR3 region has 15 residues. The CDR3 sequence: CASSGGVQAYNEQFF. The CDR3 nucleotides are TGTGCCAGCAGCGGCGGGGTTCAGGCCTACAATGAGCAGTTCTTC.

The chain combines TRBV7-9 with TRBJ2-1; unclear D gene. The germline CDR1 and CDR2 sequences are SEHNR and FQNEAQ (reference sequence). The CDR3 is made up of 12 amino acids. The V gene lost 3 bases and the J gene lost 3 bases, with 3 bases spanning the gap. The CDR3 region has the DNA TGTGCCAGCAGCTTCGTCTACAATGAGCAGTTCTTC. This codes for CASSFVYNEQFF.

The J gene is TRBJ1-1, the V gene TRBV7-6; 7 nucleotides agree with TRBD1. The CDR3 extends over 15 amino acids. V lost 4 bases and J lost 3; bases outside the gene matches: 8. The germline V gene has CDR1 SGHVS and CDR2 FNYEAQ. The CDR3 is CASSSQQGTDTEAFF. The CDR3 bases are TGTGCCAGCAGCTCCCAACAGGGGACGGACACTGAAGCTTTCTTT.

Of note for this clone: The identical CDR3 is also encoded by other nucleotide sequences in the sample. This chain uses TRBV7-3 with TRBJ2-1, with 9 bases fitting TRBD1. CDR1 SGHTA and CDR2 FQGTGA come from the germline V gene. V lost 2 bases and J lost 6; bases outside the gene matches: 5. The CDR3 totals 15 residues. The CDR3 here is CASSLAGQGINEQFF. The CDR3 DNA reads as TGTGCCAGCAGCTTAGCGGGACAGGGAATCAATGAGCAGTTCTTC.

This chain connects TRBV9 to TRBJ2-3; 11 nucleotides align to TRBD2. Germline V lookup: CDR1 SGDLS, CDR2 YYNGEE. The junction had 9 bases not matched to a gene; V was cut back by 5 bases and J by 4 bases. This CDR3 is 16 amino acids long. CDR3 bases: TGTGCCAGCAGGGGTTTAGCGGGAGGGCCATCAGATACGCAGTATTTT. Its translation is CASRGLAGGPSDTQYF.

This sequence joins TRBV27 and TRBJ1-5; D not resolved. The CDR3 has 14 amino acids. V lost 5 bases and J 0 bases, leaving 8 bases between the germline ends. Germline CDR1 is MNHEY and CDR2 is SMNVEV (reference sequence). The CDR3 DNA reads TGTGCCAGCAGTCTGGACGATAGCAATCAGCCCCAGCATTTT. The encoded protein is CASSLDDSNQPQHF.

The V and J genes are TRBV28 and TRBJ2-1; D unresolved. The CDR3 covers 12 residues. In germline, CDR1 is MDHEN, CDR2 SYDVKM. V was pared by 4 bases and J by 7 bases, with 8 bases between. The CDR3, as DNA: TGTGCCAGCAGTTGGTCTGGGAATGAGCAGTTCTTC. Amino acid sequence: CASSWSGNEQFF.

CDR3 nucleotide sequence: TGTGCCAGCAGCCAATTAGGCCCCCTTCCGAACACCGGGGAGCTGTTTTTT. This translates into CASSQLGPLPNTGELFF. The V and J genes are TRBV14 and TRBJ2-2; D gene ambiguous. Germline V gene sequence: CDR1 SGHDN, CDR2 FVKESK. The V end lost 2 bases, the J end lost 0 bases, and 13 bases lay between the germline ends. The CDR3 consists of 17 residues.

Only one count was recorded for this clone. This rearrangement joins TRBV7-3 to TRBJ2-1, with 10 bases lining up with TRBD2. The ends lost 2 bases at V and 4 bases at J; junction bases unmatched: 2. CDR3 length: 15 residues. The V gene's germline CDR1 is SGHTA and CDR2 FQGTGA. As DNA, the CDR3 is TGTGCCAGCAGCTTAGGACTAGCGGTATACAATGAGCAGTTCTTC. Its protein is CASSLGLAVYNEQFF.

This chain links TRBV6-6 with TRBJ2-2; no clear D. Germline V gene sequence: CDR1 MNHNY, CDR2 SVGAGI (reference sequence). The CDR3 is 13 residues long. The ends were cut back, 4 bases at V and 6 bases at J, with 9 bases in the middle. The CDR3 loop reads CASSFSGAGELFF. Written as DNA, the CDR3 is TGTGCCAGCAGTTTTTCGGGCGCCGGGGAGCTGTTTTTT.

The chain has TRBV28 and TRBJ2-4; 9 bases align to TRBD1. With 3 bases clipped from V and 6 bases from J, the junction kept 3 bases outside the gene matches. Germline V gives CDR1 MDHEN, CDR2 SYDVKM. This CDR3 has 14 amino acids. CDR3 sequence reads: CASSFNRGLNIQYF. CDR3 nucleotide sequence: TGTGCCAGCAGTTTTAACAGGGGGCTAAACATTCAGTACTTC.

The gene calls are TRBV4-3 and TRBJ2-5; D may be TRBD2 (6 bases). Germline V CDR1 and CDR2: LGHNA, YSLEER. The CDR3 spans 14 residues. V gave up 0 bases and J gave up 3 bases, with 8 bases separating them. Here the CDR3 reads CASSQDWREETQYF. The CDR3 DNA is TGCGCCAGCAGCCAAGATTGGAGGGAAGAGACCCAGTACTTC.

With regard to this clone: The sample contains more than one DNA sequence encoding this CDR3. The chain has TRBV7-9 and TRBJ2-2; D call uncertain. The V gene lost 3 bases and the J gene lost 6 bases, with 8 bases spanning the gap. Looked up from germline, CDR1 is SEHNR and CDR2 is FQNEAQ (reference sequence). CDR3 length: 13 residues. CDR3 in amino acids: CASSFSGPGELFF. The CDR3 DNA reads TGTGCCAGCAGCTTCTCCGGTCCCGGGGAGCTGTTTTTT.

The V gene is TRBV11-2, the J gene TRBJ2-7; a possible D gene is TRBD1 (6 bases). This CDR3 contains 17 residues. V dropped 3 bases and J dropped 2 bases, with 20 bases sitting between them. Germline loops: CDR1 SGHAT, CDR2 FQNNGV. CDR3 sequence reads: CASSFQASGQRPYEQYF. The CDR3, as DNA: TGTGCCAGCAGCTTTCAAGCGTCGGGACAACGCCCCTACGAGCAGTACTTC. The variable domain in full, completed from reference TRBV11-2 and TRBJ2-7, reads EAGVAQSPRYKIIEKRQSVAFWCNPISGHATLYWYQQILGQGPKLLIQFQNNGVVDDSQLPKDRFSAERLKGVDSTLKIQPAKLEDSAVYLCASSFQASGQRPYEQYFGPGTRLTVT.

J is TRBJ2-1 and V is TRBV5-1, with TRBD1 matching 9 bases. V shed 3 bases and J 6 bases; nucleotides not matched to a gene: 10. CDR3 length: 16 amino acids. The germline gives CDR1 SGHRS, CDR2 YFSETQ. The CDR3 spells CASSSGTGNSLNEQFF. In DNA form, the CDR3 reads TGCGCCAGCAGCTCTGGGACAGGGAATTCCCTCAATGAGCAGTTCTTC.

The CDR3 DNA reads TGTGCCAGCAGTAGGGCCCAAGCAAAAAATCAGCCCCAGCATTTT. This codes for CASSRAQAKNQPQHF. The J gene is TRBJ1-5, the V gene TRBV28, with no clear D. V dropped 5 bases and J dropped 4 bases, with 15 bases sitting between them. The CDR3 runs to 15 residues. Germline CDR1 is MDHEN and CDR2 is SYDVKM. The full variable domain, completed using reference TRBV28 and TRBJ1-5, is DVKVTQSSRYLVKRTGEKVFLECVQDMDHENMFWYRQDPGLGLRLIYFSYDVKMKEKGDIPEGYSVSREKKERFSLILESASTNQTSMYLCASSRAQAKNQPQHFGDGTRLSIL.

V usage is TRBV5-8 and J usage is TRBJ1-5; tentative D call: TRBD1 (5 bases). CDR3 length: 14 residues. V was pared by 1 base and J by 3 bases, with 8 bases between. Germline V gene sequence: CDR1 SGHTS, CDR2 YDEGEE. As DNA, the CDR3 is TGTGCCAGCAGCTTGACAGGAAACAATCAGCCCCAGCATTTT. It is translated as CASSLTGNNQPQHF.

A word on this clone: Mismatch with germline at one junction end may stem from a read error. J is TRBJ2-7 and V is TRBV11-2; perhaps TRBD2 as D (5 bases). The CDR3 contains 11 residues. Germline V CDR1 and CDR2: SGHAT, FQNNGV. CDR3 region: CASSLDRGLVF. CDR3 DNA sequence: TGTGCCAGCAGCTTAGATCGGGGATTGGTCTTC.

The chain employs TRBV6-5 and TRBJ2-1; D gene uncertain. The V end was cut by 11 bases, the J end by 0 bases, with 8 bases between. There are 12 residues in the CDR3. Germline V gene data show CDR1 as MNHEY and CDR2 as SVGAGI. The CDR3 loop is CASTASYNEQFF. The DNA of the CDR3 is TGTGCCTCGACGGCCTCCTACAATGAGCAGTTCTTC.

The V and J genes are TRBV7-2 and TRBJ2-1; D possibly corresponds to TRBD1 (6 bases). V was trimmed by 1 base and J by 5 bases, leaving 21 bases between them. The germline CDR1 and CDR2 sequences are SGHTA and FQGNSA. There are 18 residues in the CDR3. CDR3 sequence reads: CASSLEGYRAQWDNEQFF. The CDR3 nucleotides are TGTGCCAGCAGCTTAGAGGGATACAGGGCTCAGTGGGACAATGAGCAGTTCTTC.

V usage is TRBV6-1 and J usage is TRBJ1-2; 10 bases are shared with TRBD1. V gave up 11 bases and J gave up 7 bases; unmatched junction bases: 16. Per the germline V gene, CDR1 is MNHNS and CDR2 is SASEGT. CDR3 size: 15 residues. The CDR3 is CAGQTPGQGMSGYTF. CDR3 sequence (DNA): TGTGCCGGCCAAACTCCGGGACAGGGGATGTCTGGCTACACCTTC.

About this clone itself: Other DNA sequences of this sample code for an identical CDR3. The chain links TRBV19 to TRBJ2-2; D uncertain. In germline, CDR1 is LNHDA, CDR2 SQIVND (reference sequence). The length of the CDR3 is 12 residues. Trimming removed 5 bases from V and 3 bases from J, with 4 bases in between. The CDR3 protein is CASSLYTGELFF. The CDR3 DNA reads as TGTGCCAGTAGTTTATACACCGGGGAGCTGTTTTTT.